These T cell receptor beta chains were read from a single sample in a study of T cell changes during pregnancy in multiple sclerosis. The protocol was immunoSEQ multiplex PCR, while the TCRdb copy is restricted to in-frame clones and leaves out a portion. Among tens of thousands of clones listed, around nine tenths were seen once. This specimen was CD4+ T cells from peripheral blood mononuclear cells, taken before pregnancy. The receptor source for this set is a female donor with multiple sclerosis, enrolled in a pregnancy study. Both conserved end residues are part of each CDR3.

V,J,CDR3
TRBV5-1,TRBJ2-7,CASSSTSGTGEQYF
TRBV18,TRBJ1-1,CASSPSQGNTEAFF
TRBV9,TRBJ2-1,CASSVRGLDYNEQFF
TRBV28,TRBJ2-7,CASRRGQSYEQYF
TRBV5-4,TRBJ1-2,CASSSQGGTGYTF
TRBV6-5,TRBJ2-4,CASSYSIGGAKNIQYF
TRBV9,TRBJ2-5,CASSVVGSGSFISKETQYF
TRBV5-1,TRBJ1-2,CASSIAGTGVGYTF
TRBV6-4,TRBJ2-2,CASSLSEDTGELFF
TRBV5-1,TRBJ2-1,CASSGGSGGSSYNEQFF
TRBV11-2,TRBJ2-7,CASTRTGGFSSGIYEQYF
TRBV6-1,TRBJ2-5,CASCGTGPWETQYF
TRBV18,TRBJ2-2,CASSPSSGTRSTGELFF
TRBV19,TRBJ2-3,CASKMDLAGITDTQYF
TRBV4-2,TRBJ1-4,CASSLGADEKLFF
TRBV11-2,TRBJ1-3,CASSPSIGYGNTIYF
TRBV6-1,TRBJ2-1,CASSADYPGLAGANEQFF
TRBV25-1,TRBJ1-1,CASSVTGRWAFF
TRBV18,TRBJ2-1,CASSEQPPAGRVYNEQFF
TRBV4-1,TRBJ1-5,CASSQDQATLAQHF
TRBV6-5,TRBJ2-1,CASSAPLTSGNEQFF
TRBV6-1,TRBJ1-2,CASTPTGVDGYTF
TRBV5-5,TRBJ2-7,CASSSGQGYEQYF
TRBV19,TRBJ1-1,CASSMGHLNTEAFF
TRBV28,TRBJ2-7,CASSFSGGTYEQYF
TRBV6-1,TRBJ1-1,CASSEDLRWEAFF
TRBV27,TRBJ2-7,CATQFTRTGGYEQYF
TRBV27,TRBJ2-1,CASSLSLERELDEQFF
TRBV9,TRBJ2-1,CASSVHNSGNNEQFF
TRBV18,TRBJ1-2,CASSPRQGTNYGYTF
TRBV6-8,TRBJ2-6,CASTQTPFSGANVLTF
TRBV5-1,TRBJ2-7,CASSPLDPYEQYF
TRBV7-7,TRBJ2-7,CASSPGLAGGEQYF
TRBV19,TRBJ2-5,CASSTPIRGETQYF
TRBV5-1,TRBJ1-4,CASSLDSPGAREKLFF
TRBV7-2,TRBJ2-5,CASSPPGLALRVETQYF
TRBV19,TRBJ1-2,CASSRRTGGEANYGYTF
TRBV11-2,TRBJ2-7,CATKSSSYEQYF
TRBV7-2,TRBJ1-1,CASSFGAGILITEAFF
TRBV2,TRBJ2-7,CASSEVQVTYEQYF
TRBV30,TRBJ1-1,CAWIPGQGNAEAFF
TRBV6-5,TRBJ1-3,CASSEGTYGNTIYF
TRBV2,TRBJ1-2,CASSFEGTGAYYGYTF
TRBV5-8,TRBJ2-2,CASSRQGPNTGELFF
TRBV5-6,TRBJ2-7,CASSLRDRGPYEQYF
TRBV6-5,TRBJ2-4,CASSYSGGGNIQYF
TRBV5-1,TRBJ1-4,CASSLSGQSNEKLFF
TRBV28,TRBJ2-1,CASSLGGASNDEQFF
TRBV28,TRBJ2-3,CASSRNPRTGSTDTQYF
TRBV4-2,TRBJ2-3,CASSPGTSGASTDTQYF
TRBV6-6,TRBJ1-2,CASSLGQINYGYTF
TRBV6-5,TRBJ1-1,CASSYYRGNTEAFF
TRBV27,TRBJ2-7,CASSTPSAASYEQYF
TRBV2,TRBJ2-4,CASSATGGRWQSTNIQYF
TRBV9,TRBJ1-2,CASSATRTGRSLLGGYTF